The following is a T cell receptor (beta chain) sequence with its context. This specimen comes from a study of blood T cell repertoires in COVID-19. J gave up 4 bases and V 0 bases, and 2 bases lay outside the gene matches. From germline, CDR1 is LGHNA and CDR2 YSLEER. The CDR3 has 15 amino acids. Assay: immunoSEQ multiplex PCR; the TCRdb copy retains only in-frame clones and omits some. The data hold around 53,000 clones, with around 85% observed a single time. The sample consisted of peripheral blood. The rearrangement uses TRBV4-3 and TRBJ1-4; 7 nucleotides line up with TRBD1. This TCR was recovered from a man aged 65 to 79 with active COVID-19. CDR3 bases: TGCGCCAGCAGCCAAGATACAGGGGATAATGAAAAACTGTTTTTT. This sequence encodes CASSQDTGDNEKLFF.